This TCR beta chain was captured in a study of a mutant IDH1 vaccine in newly diagnosed glioma. Study as a whole: Earlier therapy was either radiotherapy, temozolomide, or both, and most got both.

Here immunoSEQ multiplex PCR was the method, and the copy in TCRdb shows in-frame clones only, minus some. The sample lists some 42,000 clones; approximately 83% were seen once. CDR3 size: 15 residues. Germline CDR1 reads SGHTS; CDR2 reads YDEGEE. V was cut by 1 base and J by 2 bases, with 11 bases left in between. Broader study findings: Apparently unrelated to pseudoprogression were changes in the top peripheral T cell clonotypes.

The time point: week 5, during vaccination. The investigators gave 300 ug of mutant IDH1 20-mer peptide in each vaccine dose, together with topical imiquimod. New WHO grade 3 or 4 astrocytomas that were IDH1-mutant and ATRX-lost occurred in the donors. About this clone itself: Antigen specificity is unknown.

This sequence originates from a man in his forties or fifties with glioma. The chain recombines TRBV5-8 with TRBJ2-3; D not certain. Sample: PBMCs, taken from a glioma patient whose treatment included an IDH1 peptide vaccine. CDR3 in amino acids: CASSLRPAHTDTQYF. The CDR3 coding sequence is TGTGCCAGCAGCTTGAGGCCAGCGCACACAGATACGCAGTATTTT.